The T cell receptor (beta chain) described here comes from a study of shared clonotypes between healthy human individuals. Study-level background: Every donor yielded three CD4 naive, three CD4 memory, two CD8 naive and one CD8 memory plate.

The assay was immunoSEQ multiplex PCR, and TCRdb's table has in-frame clones only and misses some. The sample lists fewer than 700,000 clones, approximately 95% occurring once. The V and J ends lost 8 bases and 3 bases respectively, with 11 bases between them. This CDR3 region has 12 residues. The germline V gene has CDR1 SGHAT and CDR2 FQNNGV. Findings of the study overall: Non-shared clonotypes had lower generation probabilities than those shared by all four donors.

Points on this clone: Its matching antigen is unknown.

Positive CCR7 selection of CD45RO-negative cells yielded the naive CD8 cells, and terminally differentiated effector memory CD45RA+ cells were excluded. Everyone who donated was a Caucasian adult who lived in Nashville, Tennessee. The specimen sequenced was naive CD8+ T cells sorted from blood. The source is a woman aged 30 to 39 in good health. The rearrangement uses TRBV11-2 and TRBJ2-7; no definite D call. As DNA, the CDR3 is TGTGCCAGCGGATCCGACGGCTACGAGCAGTACTTC. Translating it yields CASGSDGYEQYF.